This TCR beta chain was identified in a study of molecular identifiers for immune sequencing clone quantification. Whole-study results and caveats: Clones that had above 20 RNA copies took up over 97% of effector molecules but under 1% in naive cells. Barcode collisions between identical TCR molecules could shrink estimates of highly expanded clone sizes.

The V end was cut by 5 bases, the J end by 0 bases, with 14 bases between. The CDR3 sequence is 15 residues long. Germline lookup yields CDR1 SNHLY and CDR2 FYNNEI. A single record per CDR3 protein comes from TCRdb applying MiXCR to the PCR reads. The sample contains 600,000 to 650,000 distinct CDR3 sequences, just under 20% of which appear only once. Naive CD8 libraries were made from roughly 20,000 to 1,000,000 sorted cells, and they used 10%, 30% or 50% RNA. Sorted naive CD8 T cells were those defined as CD8+CD4-CCR7+CD45RA+. With regard to this clonotype: What it recognizes is unknown.

The rearrangement uses TRBV2 and TRBJ2-7; D unclear. The clonotype comes from a human donor in good health. Some libraries in this study had Jurkat cell RNA spiked in. The specimen sequenced was naive CD8+ T cells from blood, with Jurkat cell RNA spiked in. The subset: FACS-sorted CD8+CD4-CCR7+CD45RA+ naive T cells. Written as DNA, the CDR3 is TGTGCCAGCAGTCAGGAGACATCGCTCTCCTACGAGCAGTACTTC. Amino acid sequence: CASSQETSLSYEQYF.